This entry lists 8 T cell receptor beta chains sequenced from one sample in a study of untreated major depressive disorder. Assay used: immunoSEQ multiplex PCR; TCRdb lists only in-frame clones, some missing. The sample consists of some 21,000 clones, about 89% of them appearing once. The material sequenced was CD4+ T cells from PBMCs. The receptors come from a woman in her twenties or thirties in good health.

CDR3 nucleotide sequence: TGTGCCAGCTCACCGCGGGGGGCGGTGAACACCGGGGAGCTGTTTTTT. Its protein product is CASSPRGAVNTGELFF. The chain combines TRBV18 with TRBJ2-2, with TRBD2 matching over 8 bases. The ends lost 3 bases at V and 1 base at J; junction bases unmatched: 4. Looked up from germline, CDR1 is KGHSH and CDR2 is LQKENI. The CDR3 spans 16 residues.

The chain combines TRBV15 with TRBJ1-6; D unresolved. Trimming left V 5 bases short and J 0 bases short, with 5 bases between. Germline V lookup: CDR1 LNHNV, CDR2 YYDKDF (reference sequence). The CDR3 runs to 14 residues. The CDR3: CATSRVSYNSPLHF. CDR3 DNA sequence: TGTGCCACCAGCCGAGTCTCCTATAATTCACCCCTCCACTTT.

The V and J genes are TRBV29-1 and TRBJ1-1; D uncertain. The germline V and J ends were trimmed by 4 bases and 1 base, with 10 bases remaining between them. The CDR3 is 13 amino acids. Per germline, CDR1 SQVTM and CDR2 ANQGSEA. The CDR3: CSVGPYGNTEAFF. Here the CDR3 DNA reads TGCAGCGTTGGACCATACGGGAACACTGAAGCTTTCTTT.

This clone has just a few counts. The V and J genes are TRBV2 and TRBJ1-5; TRBD1 matches at 10 bases. The CDR3 is 14 amino acids. V lost 7 bases to trimming and J lost 2 bases; unmatched junction nucleotides: 2. Germline-derived CDR1 and CDR2 are SNHLY and FYNNEI. The CDR3, as DNA: TGTGCCAGCACCGGGACAGGGGGCAATCAGCCCCAGCATTTT. Translation gives CASTGTGGNQPQHF.

The count of this clone is one. The chain links TRBV6-1 to TRBJ2-3; TRBD1 is a possible D gene (6 bases). Trimming took 1 base from V and 1 from J, leaving 9 bases between them. The V gene's germline CDR1 is MNHNS and CDR2 SASEGT. CDR3 size: 15 residues. For the CDR3, the DNA is TGTGCCAGCAGTGAAGGGGGGCGGGGCACAGATACGCAGTATTTT. Amino acids: CASSEGGRGTDTQYF.

This rearrangement joins TRBV6-5 to TRBJ1-2, with a weak D call TRBD1 (6 bases). CDR1 is MNHEY, CDR2 SVGAGI, per germline. V was clipped by 6 bases and J by 0 bases, with 8 bases between them. The CDR3 runs 13 residues. CDR3 protein: CASSRDTNYGYTF. The DNA for the CDR3 is TGTGCCAGCAGCCGGGACACTAACTATGGCTACACCTTC.

The chain employs TRBV5-4 and TRBJ2-3; TRBD2 aligns across 10 bases. The CDR3 sequence is 15 residues long. Germline trimming cut 4 bases from V and 1 base from J; bases unmatched to any gene: 3. Germline CDR1 and CDR2: SGHNT and YYREEE (reference sequence). The CDR3 nucleotides read TGTGCCAGCAGCCCCGGGACTAGCGGCACAGATACGCAGTATTTT. Its translation is CASSPGTSGTDTQYF.

The chain combines TRBV5-6 with TRBJ1-1; D may be TRBD1 (5 bases). Germline-derived CDR1 and CDR2 are SGHDT and YYEEEE. V lost 3 bases and J lost 6, with 6 bases in between. The CDR3 is made up of 11 amino acids. CDR3 amino acids: CASSWGAEAFF. The CDR3 DNA follows: TGTGCCAGCAGCTGGGGGGCTGAAGCTTTCTTT.